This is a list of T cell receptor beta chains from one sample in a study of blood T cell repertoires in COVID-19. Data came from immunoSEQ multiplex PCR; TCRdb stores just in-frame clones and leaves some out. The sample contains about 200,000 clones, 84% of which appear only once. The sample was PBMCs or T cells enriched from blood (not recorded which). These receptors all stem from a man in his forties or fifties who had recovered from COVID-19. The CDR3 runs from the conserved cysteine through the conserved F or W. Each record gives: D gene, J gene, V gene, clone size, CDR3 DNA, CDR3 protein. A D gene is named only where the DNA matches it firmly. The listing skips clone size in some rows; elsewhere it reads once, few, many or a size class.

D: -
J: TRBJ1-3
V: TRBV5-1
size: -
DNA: TGCGCCAGCAGCCAGGAGGCTTCTGGAAACACCATATATTTT
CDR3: CASSQEASGNTIYF

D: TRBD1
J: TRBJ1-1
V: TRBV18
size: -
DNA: TGTGCCAGCTCGCAACAGGGGGGAGCTTTCTTT
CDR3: CASSQQGGAFF

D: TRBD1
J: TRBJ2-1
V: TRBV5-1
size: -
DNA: TGCGCCAGCCGAACGGACAGGGCGGACAATGAGCAGTTCTTC
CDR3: CASRTDRADNEQFF

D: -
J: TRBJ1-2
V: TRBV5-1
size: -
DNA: TGCGCCAGCCGGTCCCAAGGGGCGAACTATGGCTACACCTTC
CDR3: CASRSQGANYGYTF

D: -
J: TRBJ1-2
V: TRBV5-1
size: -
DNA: TGCGCCAGCAGCGGTCCGGGACTAAACTATGGCTACACCTTC
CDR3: CASSGPGLNYGYTF

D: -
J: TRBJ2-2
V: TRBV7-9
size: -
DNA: TGTGCCAGCACCGGTTCAGTTACGAACACCGGGGAGCTGTTTTTT
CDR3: CASTGSVTNTGELFF

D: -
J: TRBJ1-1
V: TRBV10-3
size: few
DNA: TGTGCCACTTCGGACATTTCACACACTGAAGCTTTCTTT
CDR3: CATSDISHTEAFF

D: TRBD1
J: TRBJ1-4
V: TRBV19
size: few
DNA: TGTGCCAGTTCGACAGGGTCGGGTGCTAATGAAAAACTGTTTTTT
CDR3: CASSTGSGANEKLFF

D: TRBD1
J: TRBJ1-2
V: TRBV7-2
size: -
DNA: TGTGCCAGCAGCTTAGCCAGGGGGAGCGGTGGCTACACCTTC
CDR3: CASSLARGSGGYTF

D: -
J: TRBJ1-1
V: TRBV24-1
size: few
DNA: TGTGCCACCAGTGATTTCTCAGGGACTGAAGCTTTCTTT
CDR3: CATSDFSGTEAFF

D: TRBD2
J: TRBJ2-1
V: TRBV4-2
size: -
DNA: TGTGCCAGCAGCCAAGCGAGTTTCCGGACTAGCGCGGAGGGGGACAATGAGCAGTTCTTC
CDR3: CASSQASFRTSAEGDNEQFF

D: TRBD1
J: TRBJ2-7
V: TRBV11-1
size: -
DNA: TGTGCCAGCAGCATGAGACAGGGGGCAAACGACGAGCAGTACTTC
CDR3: CASSMRQGANDEQYF

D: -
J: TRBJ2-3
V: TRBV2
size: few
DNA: TGTGCCAGCAGTGGGGGGACTTTTGATACGCAGTATTTT
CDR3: CASSGGTFDTQYF

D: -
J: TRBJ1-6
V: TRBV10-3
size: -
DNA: TGTGCCATCAGCTCCCTTGGGGGGGAGGGGAGAGGATCACCCCTCCACTTT
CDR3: CAISSLGGEGRGSPLHF

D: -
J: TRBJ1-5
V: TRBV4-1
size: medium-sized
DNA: TGCGCCAGCAGCCAAGATGAGGGTCAGCCCCAGCATTTT
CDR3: CASSQDEGQPQHF

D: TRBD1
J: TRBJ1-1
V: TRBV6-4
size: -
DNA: TGTGCCAGCAAGGACAGGGGAGATAGCACTGAAGCTTTCTTT
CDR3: CASKDRGDSTEAFF

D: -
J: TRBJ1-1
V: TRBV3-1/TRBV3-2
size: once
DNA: TGTGCCAGCAGCCAAGAGACAGCGAACACTGAAGCTTTCTTT
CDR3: CASSQETANTEAFF

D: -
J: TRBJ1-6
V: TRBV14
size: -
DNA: TGTGCCAGCAGCCAAGATGGGGCATATAATTCACCCCTCCACTTT
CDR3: CASSQDGAYNSPLHF

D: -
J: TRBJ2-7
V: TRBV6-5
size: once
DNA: TGTGCCAGCAGTATTCGGGTCGTGACAGGCTACGAGCAGTACTTC
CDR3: CASSIRVVTGYEQYF

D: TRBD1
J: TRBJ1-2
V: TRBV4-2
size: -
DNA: TGTGCCAGCAGCCAAGGGGTTAGGGGGCTTGGTCCTGGCTACACCTTC
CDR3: CASSQGVRGLGPGYTF

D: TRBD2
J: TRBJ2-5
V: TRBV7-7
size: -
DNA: TGTGCTAGCAGCTTAGGTGTCGTTACTAGCGGGGGGGGAGAGACCCAGTACTTC
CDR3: CASSLGVVTSGGGETQYF

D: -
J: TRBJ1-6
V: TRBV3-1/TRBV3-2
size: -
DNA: TGTGCCAGCAGCCAAGAGAGGAAAGCCCTCCACTTT
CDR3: CASSQERKALHF

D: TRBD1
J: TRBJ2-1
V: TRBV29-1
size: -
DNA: TGCAGCGTTGCGGGACAGATACCCTACAATGAGCAGTTCTTC
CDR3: CSVAGQIPYNEQFF

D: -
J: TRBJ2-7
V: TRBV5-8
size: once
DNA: TGTGCCAGCAGCTTCCCATACGAGCAGTACTTC
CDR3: CASSFPYEQYF

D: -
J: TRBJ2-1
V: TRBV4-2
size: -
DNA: TGTGCCAGCAGCCAAGAGGCTAGCAAGAACTACAATGAGCAGTTCTTC
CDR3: CASSQEASKNYNEQFF

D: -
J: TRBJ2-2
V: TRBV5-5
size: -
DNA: TGTGCCAGCAGATCCGCGGTTACCAACACCGGGGAGCTGTTTTTT
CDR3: CASRSAVTNTGELFF

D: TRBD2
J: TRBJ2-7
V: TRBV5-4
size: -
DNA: TGTGCCAGCAGCTTGATATCGGGGGGGAGGTACGAGCAGTACTTC
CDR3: CASSLISGGRYEQYF

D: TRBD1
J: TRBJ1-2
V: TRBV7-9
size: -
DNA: TGTGCCAGCAGCCCAACTCTGCTACAGGGGGAGGTTGGCTACACCTTC
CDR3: CASSPTLLQGEVGYTF

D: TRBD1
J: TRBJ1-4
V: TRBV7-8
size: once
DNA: TGTGCCAGCAGCTTGGGACGAGACAGGGGGAGAGAAAAACTGTTTTTT
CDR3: CASSLGRDRGREKLFF

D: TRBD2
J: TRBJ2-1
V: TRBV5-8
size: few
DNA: TGTGCCAGCAGCTTACCGGGACTAGGGTTTAATGAGCAGTTCTTC
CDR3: CASSLPGLGFNEQFF

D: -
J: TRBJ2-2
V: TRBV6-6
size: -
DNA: TGTGCCAGCAGCCCCCCCGCGAACACCGGGGAGCTGTTTTTT
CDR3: CASSPPANTGELFF

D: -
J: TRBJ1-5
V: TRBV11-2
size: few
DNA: TGTGCCAGCAGCACCGGGGACAACACCAGGGACCTTTATCAGCCCCAGCATTTT
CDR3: CASSTGDNTRDLYQPQHF

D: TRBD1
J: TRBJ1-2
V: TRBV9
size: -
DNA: TGTGCCCGTTGGACAGGGGGCCCAGCTAACTATGGCTACACCTTC
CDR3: CARWTGGPANYGYTF

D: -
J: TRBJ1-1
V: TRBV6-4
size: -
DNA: TGTGCCAGCAGTGACTCCCCCAGGGGAACCTCTGAAGCTTTCTTT
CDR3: CASSDSPRGTSEAFF

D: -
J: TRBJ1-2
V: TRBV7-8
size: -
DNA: TGTGCCAGCAGCCCAGGACAGTCTAGGGACTATGGCTACACCTTC
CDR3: CASSPGQSRDYGYTF

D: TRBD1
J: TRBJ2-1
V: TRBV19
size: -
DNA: TGTGCCAGTAGTATGCCGGACAGGGGCAATGAGCAGTTCTTC
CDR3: CASSMPDRGNEQFF

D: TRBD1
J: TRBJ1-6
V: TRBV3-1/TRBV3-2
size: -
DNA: TGTGCCAGCAGCCGGACAGGGCTGGACTCCTATAATTCACCCCTCCACTTT
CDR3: CASSRTGLDSYNSPLHF

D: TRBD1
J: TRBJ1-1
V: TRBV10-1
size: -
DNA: TGCGCCAGCAGTGAGTACAGGGGGATTGAAGCTTTCTTT
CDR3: CASSEYRGIEAFF

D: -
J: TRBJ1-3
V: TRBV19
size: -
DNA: TGTGCCAGTAGTGGAGGGCCGTCTGGAAACACCATATATTTT
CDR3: CASSGGPSGNTIYF

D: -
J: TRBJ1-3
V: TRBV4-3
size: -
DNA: TGCGCCAGCAGCCAGAGTCGGTTCTCTGGAAACACCATATATTTT
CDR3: CASSQSRFSGNTIYF

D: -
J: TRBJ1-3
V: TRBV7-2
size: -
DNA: TGTGCCAGCAGGAAGGACAGCTCTGGAAACACCATATATTTT
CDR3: CASRKDSSGNTIYF